The present T cell receptor (beta chain) was sequenced within a study of T-cell memory formation after mild COVID-19. Points from the study as a whole: A balance of CD4 and CD8 characterized clones contracting day 15 to 85, whereas later expanders leaned CD4+. Those CD4+ clones that contracted were mainly in CM and EM (CD8+ ones in EMRA).

TCRdb processed the 5' RACE reads anew with MiXCR; each CDR3 protein has one entry. The sample gives nearly 350,000 distinct CDR3 sequences, about an eighth of which show up once; around a fifth is in the top ten. This clonotype turned up a few times. Its antigen is unidentified. The receptor's source is a man younger than 35 who had mild COVID-19 (a few samples of this study predate the infection). Cell type and time point are not known. Sequenced input: PBMCs or a T cell subset sorted from them (not recorded which).

Written as DNA, the CDR3 is TGTGCCAGCAGTAAAATCAGGATACAAGAGACCCAGTACTTC. It is translated as CASSKIRIQETQYF. The chain employs TRBV6-1 and TRBJ2-5; no firm D call. Germline values: CDR1 MNHNS, CDR2 SASEGT. The CDR3 length is 14 residues. V dropped 5 bases and J dropped 2 bases, with 12 bases sitting between them.